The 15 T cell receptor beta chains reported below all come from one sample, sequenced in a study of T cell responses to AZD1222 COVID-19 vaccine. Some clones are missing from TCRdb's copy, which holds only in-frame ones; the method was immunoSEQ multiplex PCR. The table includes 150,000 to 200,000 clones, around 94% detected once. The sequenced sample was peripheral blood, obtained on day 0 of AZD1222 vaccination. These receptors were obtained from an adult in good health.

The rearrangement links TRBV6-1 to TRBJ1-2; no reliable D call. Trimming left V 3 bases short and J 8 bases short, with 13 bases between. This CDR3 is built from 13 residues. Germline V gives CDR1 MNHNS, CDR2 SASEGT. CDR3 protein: CASSDLPGPGYTF. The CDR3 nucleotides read TGTGCCAGCAGTGACCTACCAGGACCCGGCTACACCTTC.

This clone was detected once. The CDR3 is CAWSLHTGTYGYTF. The CDR3 DNA reads TGTGCCTGGAGTCTACACACAGGGACCTATGGCTACACCTTC. V and J are TRBV30 and TRBJ1-2, with D maybe TRBD1 (6 bases). Germline assignment: CDR1 GTSNPN and CDR2 SVGIG (reference sequence). V was clipped by 2 bases and J by 4 bases, with 14 bases between them. The CDR3 is made up of 14 amino acids.

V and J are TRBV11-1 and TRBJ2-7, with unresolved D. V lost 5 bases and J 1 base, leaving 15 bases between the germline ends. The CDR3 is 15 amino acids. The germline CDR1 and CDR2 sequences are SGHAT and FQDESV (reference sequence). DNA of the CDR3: TGTGCCAGCAGCCTAACCGACACACCATCCTACGAGCAGTACTTC. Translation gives CASSLTDTPSYEQYF.

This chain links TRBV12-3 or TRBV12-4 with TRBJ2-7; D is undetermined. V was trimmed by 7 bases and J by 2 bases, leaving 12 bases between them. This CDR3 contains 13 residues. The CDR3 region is CASKPGWAYEQYF. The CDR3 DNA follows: TGTGCCAGCAAGCCCGGTTGGGCCTACGAGCAGTACTTC.

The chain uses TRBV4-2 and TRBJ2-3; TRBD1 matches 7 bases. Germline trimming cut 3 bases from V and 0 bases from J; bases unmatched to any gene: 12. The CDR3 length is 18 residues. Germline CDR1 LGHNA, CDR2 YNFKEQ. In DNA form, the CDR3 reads TGTGCCAGCAGCCATGATCTAGGGGCAGGGGGTAGCACAGATACGCAGTATTTT. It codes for CASSHDLGAGGSTDTQYF.

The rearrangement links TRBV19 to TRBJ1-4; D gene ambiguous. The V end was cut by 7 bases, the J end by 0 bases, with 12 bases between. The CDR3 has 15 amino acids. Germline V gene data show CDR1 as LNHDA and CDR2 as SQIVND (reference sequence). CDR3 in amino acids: CASTNSVATNEKLFF. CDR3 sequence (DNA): TGTGCCAGTACCAACTCGGTTGCAACTAATGAAAAACTGTTTTTT. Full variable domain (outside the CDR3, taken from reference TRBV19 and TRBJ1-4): DGGITQSPKYLFRKEGQNVTLSCEQNLNHDAMYWYRQDPGQGLRLIYYSQIVNDFQKGDIAEGYSVSREKKESFPLTVTSAQKNPTAFYLCASTNSVATNEKLFFGSGTQLSVL.

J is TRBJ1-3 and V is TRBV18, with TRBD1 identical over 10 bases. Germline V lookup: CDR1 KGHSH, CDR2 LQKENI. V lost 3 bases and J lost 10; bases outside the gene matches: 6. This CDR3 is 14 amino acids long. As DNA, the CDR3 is TGTGCCAGCTCACCCAACGGACAGGGGGGAACCATATATTTT. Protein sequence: CASSPNGQGGTIYF.

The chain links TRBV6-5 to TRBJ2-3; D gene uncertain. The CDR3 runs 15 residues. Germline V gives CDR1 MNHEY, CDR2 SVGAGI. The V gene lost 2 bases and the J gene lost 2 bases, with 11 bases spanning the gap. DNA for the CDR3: TGTGCCAGCAGTTACGGGGTCCAGGTCACAGATACGCAGTATTTT. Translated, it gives CASSYGVQVTDTQYF.

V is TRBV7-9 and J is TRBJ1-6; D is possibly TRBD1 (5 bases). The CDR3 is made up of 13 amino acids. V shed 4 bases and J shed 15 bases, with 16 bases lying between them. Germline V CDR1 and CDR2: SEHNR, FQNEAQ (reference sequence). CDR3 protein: CASSSTSGTSLHF. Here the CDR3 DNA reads TGTGCCAGCAGCTCAACCTCCGGGACTAGCCTCCACTTT.

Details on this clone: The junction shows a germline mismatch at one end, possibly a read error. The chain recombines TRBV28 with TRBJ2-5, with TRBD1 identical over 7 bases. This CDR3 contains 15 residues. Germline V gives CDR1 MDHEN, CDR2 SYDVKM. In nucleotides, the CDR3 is TGTGCCAGCAGTCGCGAGCGGACAGGACAAGAGAGCCAGTACTTC. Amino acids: CASSRERTGQESQYF.

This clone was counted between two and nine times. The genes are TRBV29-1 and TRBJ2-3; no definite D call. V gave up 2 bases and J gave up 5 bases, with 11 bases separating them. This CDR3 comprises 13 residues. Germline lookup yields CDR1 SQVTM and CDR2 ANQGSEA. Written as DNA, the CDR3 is TGCAGCGTTGAAACTGGGGTTGGAGATACGCAGTATTTT. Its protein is CSVETGVGDTQYF.

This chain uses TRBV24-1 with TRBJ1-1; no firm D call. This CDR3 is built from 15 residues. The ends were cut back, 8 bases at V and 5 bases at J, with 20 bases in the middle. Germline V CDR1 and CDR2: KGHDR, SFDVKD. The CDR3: CATTTAPPLRTEAFF. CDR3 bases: TGTGCCACCACGACCGCGCCTCCTTTGAGGACTGAAGCTTTCTTT.

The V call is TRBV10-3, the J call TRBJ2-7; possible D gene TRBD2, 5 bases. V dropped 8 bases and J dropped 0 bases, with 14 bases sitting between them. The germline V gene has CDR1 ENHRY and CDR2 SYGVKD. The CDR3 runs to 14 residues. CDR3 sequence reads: CAIGRVGSSYEQYF. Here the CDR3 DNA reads TGTGCCATCGGTCGAGTAGGGAGCTCCTACGAGCAGTACTTC.

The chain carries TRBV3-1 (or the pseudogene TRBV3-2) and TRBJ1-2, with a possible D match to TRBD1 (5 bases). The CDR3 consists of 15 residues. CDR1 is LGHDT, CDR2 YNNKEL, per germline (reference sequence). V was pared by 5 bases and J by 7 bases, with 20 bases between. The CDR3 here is CASSAQGGRSGGYTF. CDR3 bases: TGTGCCAGCAGCGCTCAGGGAGGTCGGTCTGGTGGCTACACCTTC.

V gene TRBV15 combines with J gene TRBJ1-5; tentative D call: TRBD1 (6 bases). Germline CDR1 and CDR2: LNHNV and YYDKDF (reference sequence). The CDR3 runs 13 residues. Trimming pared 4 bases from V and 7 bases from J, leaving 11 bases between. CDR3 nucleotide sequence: TGTGCCACCAGCACCACAGGGAGGCAGCCCCAGCATTTT. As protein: CATSTTGRQPQHF.